One and the same sample provided the 30 T cell receptor beta chains below, sequenced in a study of cytotoxic CD8 clonotypes in ibrutinib-treated CLL. Clones were read by immunoSEQ multiplex PCR, and TCRdb kept only the in-frame ones, dropping some. The data show around 50,000 clones, about 50% seen once. Sequencing was performed on PBMCs, taken after 24 months of ibrutinib treatment. Every receptor here comes from a human donor with chronic lymphocytic leukemia.

This rearrangement joins TRBV5-1 to TRBJ2-2; 10 bases fit TRBD1. CDR3 length: 16 amino acids. Germline V gene sequence: CDR1 SGHRS, CDR2 YFSETQ. V lost 1 base, J lost 3 bases, and 3 bases stayed unmatched. The CDR3 loop reads CASSLFDRGHTGELFF. Here the CDR3 DNA reads TGCGCCAGCAGCTTGTTTGACAGGGGGCACACCGGGGAGCTGTTTTTT. Full variable domain (remainder filled in from reference TRBV5-1 and TRBJ2-2): KAGVTQTPRYLIKTRGQQVTLSCSPISGHRSVSWYQQTPGQGLQFLFEYFSETQRNKGNFPGRFSGRQFSNSRSEMNVSTLELGDSALYLCASSLFDRGHTGELFFGEGSRLTVL.

The rearrangement links TRBV29-1 to TRBJ2-2; 9 bases are a match to TRBD2. After removal of 5 bases from V and 1 base from J, the junction contained 5 bases not matched to a gene. From germline, CDR1 is SQVTM and CDR2 ANQGSEA. This CDR3 is 15 amino acids long. CDR3 region: CSVIRTSENTGELFF. CDR3 bases: TGCAGCGTTATCCGGACTAGCGAGAACACCGGGGAGCTGTTTTTT.

The rearrangement uses TRBV19 and TRBJ1-5, with 12 nucleotides matching TRBD1. Germline assignment: CDR1 LNHDA and CDR2 SQIVND (reference sequence). The CDR3 spans 13 residues. Germline trimming cut 10 bases from V and 6 bases from J; bases unmatched to any gene: 4. Here the CDR3 reads CATGTGGGQPQHF. CDR3 sequence (DNA): TGTGCCACAGGGACAGGGGGCGGTCAGCCCCAGCATTTT.

V usage is TRBV5-6 and J usage is TRBJ2-5, with D uncertain. The CDR3 totals 11 residues. Between the trimmed V and J ends, which lost 3 bases and 5 bases, there was a span of 5 bases. Germline loops: CDR1 SGHDT, CDR2 YYEEEE. DNA of the CDR3: TGTGCCAGCAGCTCCCTGGAGACCCAGTACTTC. It is translated as CASSSLETQYF. The complete variable domain, with remaining parts taken from reference TRBV5-6 and TRBJ2-5, reads DAGVTQSPTHLIKTRGQQVTLRCSPKSGHDTVSWYQQALGQGPQFIFQYYEEEERQRGNFPDRFSGHQFPNYSSELNVNALLLGDSALYLCASSSLETQYFGPGTRLLVL.

J is TRBJ1-1 and V is TRBV7-8; TRBD1 might be the D (5 bases). The V end lost 1 base, the J end lost 5 bases, and 8 bases lay between the germline ends. The CDR3 totals 13 residues. In germline, CDR1 is SGHVS, CDR2 FQNEAQ. Here the CDR3 reads CASSLGGSTEAFF. CDR3 in DNA: TGTGCCAGCAGCTTAGGGGGCAGTACTGAAGCTTTCTTT. The full variable domain, in which reference TRBV7-8 and TRBJ1-1 provide the parts outside the CDR3, is GAGVSQSPRYKVAKRGQDVALRCDPISGHVSLFWYQQALGQGPEFLTYFQNEAQLDKSGLPSDRFFAERPEGSVSTLKIQRTQQEDSAVYLCASSLGGSTEAFFGQGTRLTVV.

V usage is TRBV6-5 and J usage is TRBJ2-2; TRBD1 might be the D (6 bases). Germline V gives CDR1 MNHEY, CDR2 SVGAGI. This CDR3 is 14 amino acids long. Trimming cost V 4 bases and J 4 bases, with 10 bases left between them. The CDR3 spells CASSSYRATGELFF. For the CDR3, the DNA is TGTGCCAGCAGTTCCTACAGGGCCACCGGGGAGCTGTTTTTT.

This clone was detected a few times. CDR3 sequence: CASSLELGGVPQPQHF. The DNA for the CDR3 is TGCGCCAGCAGCTTGGAGCTGGGGGGGGTCCCTCAGCCCCAGCATTTT. The chain joins TRBV5-1 to TRBJ1-5; possible D gene TRBD1, 5 bases. The CDR3 spans 16 residues. CDR1 and CDR2 (germline): SGHRS, YFSETQ. V dropped 0 bases and J dropped 6 bases, with 16 bases sitting between them. Filled out from reference TRBV5-1 and TRBJ1-5, the complete variable domain reads KAGVTQTPRYLIKTRGQQVTLSCSPISGHRSVSWYQQTPGQGLQFLFEYFSETQRNKGNFPGRFSGRQFSNSRSEMNVSTLELGDSALYLCASSLELGGVPQPQHFGDGTRLSIL.

This sequence joins TRBV19 and TRBJ1-5; D gene ambiguous. Germline V lookup: CDR1 LNHDA, CDR2 SQIVND (reference sequence). V was pared by 11 bases and J by 0 bases, with 11 bases between. This CDR3 contains 13 residues. For the CDR3, the DNA is TGTGCCGGAGCGGCAAATAGCAATCAGCCCCAGCATTTT. This encodes CAGAANSNQPQHF. The complete variable domain, with remaining parts taken from reference TRBV19 and TRBJ1-5, reads DGGITQSPKYLFRKEGQNVTLSCEQNLNHDAMYWYRQDPGQGLRLIYYSQIVNDFQKGDIAEGYSVSREKKESFPLTVTSAQKNPTAFYLCAGAANSNQPQHFGDGTRLSIL.

This clone was detected ten times or more. The chain joins TRBV7-9 to TRBJ1-1, with 9 bases identical to TRBD1. The CDR3 extends over 15 amino acids. Trimming took 7 bases from V and 5 from J; bases not matched to a gene: 11. Germline assignment: CDR1 SEHNR and CDR2 FQNEAQ (reference sequence). Here the CDR3 DNA reads TGTGCCAGCACCTCAAAGGGGACAGGGCAAACTGAAGCTTTCTTT. Its protein is CASTSKGTGQTEAFF.

V gene TRBV10-1 combines with J gene TRBJ1-1; 9 bases line up with TRBD1. CDR3 length: 17 amino acids. V trimming: 6 bases; J trimming: 1 base; junction bases outside the gene matches: 12. Looked up from germline, CDR1 is WNHNN and CDR2 is SYGVQD (reference sequence). This CDR3 is CASSRGGTGYRNTEAFF. In DNA form, the CDR3 reads TGCGCCAGCAGCCGGGGGGGGACAGGGTATCGGAACACTGAAGCTTTCTTT.

The chain combines TRBV11-1 with TRBJ2-2; D gene ambiguous. This CDR3 is 14 amino acids long. V lost 6 bases and J lost 0, with 8 bases in between. Germline V gene data show CDR1 as SGHAT and CDR2 as FQDESV (reference sequence). CDR3 sequence reads: CASRPQPNTGELFF. The CDR3 DNA sequence: TGTGCCAGCAGGCCGCAACCGAACACCGGGGAGCTGTTTTTT. The complete variable domain, with remaining parts taken from reference TRBV11-1 and TRBJ2-2, reads EAEVAQSPRYKITEKSQAVAFWCDPISGHATLYWYRQILGQGPELLVQFQDESVVDDSQLPKDRFSAERLKGVDSTLKIQPAELGDSAMYLCASRPQPNTGELFFGEGSRLTVL.

V is TRBV10-1 and J is TRBJ1-6, with 9 bases aligning to TRBD1. Germline trimming cut 5 bases from V and 8 bases from J; bases unmatched to any gene: 1. The CDR3 has 13 amino acids. Germline V gene sequence: CDR1 WNHNN, CDR2 SYGVQD (reference sequence). CDR3 sequence reads: CASSWDRDSPLHF. CDR3 in DNA: TGCGCCAGCAGTTGGGACAGGGATTCACCCCTCCACTTT.

The rearrangement joins TRBV6-5 to TRBJ2-1; D not resolved. CDR1 is MNHEY, CDR2 SVGAGI, per germline. Between the trimmed V and J ends, which lost 6 bases and 16 bases, there was a span of 13 bases. This CDR3 is built from 10 residues. CDR3 in DNA: TGTGCCAGCAGGCAAACTATAGAATTCTTC. This translates into CASRQTIEFF.

The rearrangement links TRBV7-9 to TRBJ2-7; D ambiguous. CDR3 length: 11 amino acids. Germline CDR1 reads SEHNR; CDR2 reads FQNEAQ (reference sequence). Trimming cost V 11 bases and J 0 bases, with 8 bases left between them. The CDR3 sequence is CAAEDSYEQYF. The CDR3 bases are TGTGCCGCTGAGGACTCCTACGAGCAGTACTTC.

This clone has more than one count but fewer than ten. The genes are TRBV19 and TRBJ2-7, with D possibly matching TRBD2 (5 bases). V was pared by 3 bases and J by 0 bases, with 15 bases between. Looked up from germline, CDR1 is LNHDA and CDR2 is SQIVND (reference sequence). The CDR3 spans 16 residues. Here the CDR3 DNA reads TGTGCCAGTAGTATCCGAATGGAGGAGATCTCCTACGAGCAGTACTTC. Encoded protein: CASSIRMEEISYEQYF. Full variable domain (missing parts from reference TRBV19 and TRBJ2-7): DGGITQSPKYLFRKEGQNVTLSCEQNLNHDAMYWYRQDPGQGLRLIYYSQIVNDFQKGDIAEGYSVSREKKESFPLTVTSAQKNPTAFYLCASSIRMEEISYEQYFGPGTRLTVT.

This clone appeared once. This sequence joins TRBV25-1 and TRBJ1-1, with no clear D. With 7 bases removed from V and 2 bases from J, the gap between germline ends came to 14 bases. CDR3 length equals 14 residues. Germline CDR1 reads MGHDK; CDR2 reads SYGVNS. CDR3 residues: CASTSHQKNTEAFF. Written as DNA, the CDR3 is TGTGCCAGCACATCGCACCAGAAAAACACTGAAGCTTTCTTT.

The chain is built from TRBV27 and TRBJ2-4, with no clear D. Germline V lookup: CDR1 MNHEY, CDR2 SMNVEV (reference sequence). This CDR3 region has 14 residues. The ends were cut back, 6 bases at V and 0 bases at J, with 9 bases in the middle. The CDR3 nucleotides read TGTGCCAGCAGCCCCGCAGGAGCCAAAAACATTCAGTACTTC. It codes for CASSPAGAKNIQYF.

This chain links TRBV6-5 with TRBJ1-6; D may be TRBD1 (6 bases). The CDR3 spans 15 residues. V lost 6 bases, J lost 10 bases, and 19 bases lay in between. Germline V lookup: CDR1 MNHEY, CDR2 SVGAGI. The CDR3: CASSPDSTGDSPLHF. In nucleotides, the CDR3 is TGTGCCAGCAGCCCGGACAGCACGGGGGACTCACCCCTCCACTTT.

This clone was seen a single time. This rearrangement joins TRBV6-5 to TRBJ2-6; TRBD1 agrees at 7 bases. With V trimmed by 5 bases and J by 13 bases, 11 bases remained unmatched. This CDR3 contains 14 residues. Germline CDR1 is MNHEY and CDR2 is SVGAGI. The CDR3 spells CASSRGRDSLVLTF. DNA of the CDR3: TGTGCCAGCAGTCGCGGCCGGGACAGCCTAGTCCTGACTTTC.

This clone turned up a few times. The gene calls are TRBV19 and TRBJ1-5; TRBD1 matches 7 bases. Germline CDR1 and CDR2: LNHDA and SQIVND (reference sequence). The CDR3 extends over 14 amino acids. Trimming at V came to 5 bases and at J to 6 bases, leaving 7 bases not matched to a gene. CDR3 DNA: TGTGCCAGTAGTCTGGGAGGGGGCAGTCAGCCCCAGCATTTT. Its protein is CASSLGGGSQPQHF.

The chain links TRBV6-5 to TRBJ1-4; D remains ambiguous. Germline-derived CDR1 and CDR2 are MNHEY and SVGAGI. The V and J ends lost 0 bases and 4 bases respectively, with 9 bases between them. This CDR3 is built from 15 residues. CDR3 sequence: CASSYSRQYNEKLFF. The DNA for the CDR3 is TGTGCCAGCAGTTACTCGAGGCAGTATAATGAAAAACTGTTTTTT.

The chain is built from TRBV2 and TRBJ2-3; tentatively, D is TRBD2 (5 bases). Germline V gene sequence: CDR1 SNHLY, CDR2 FYNNEI. The CDR3 contains 15 residues. Trimming removed 8 bases from V and 1 base from J, with 16 bases in between. The CDR3 nucleotides are TGTGCCAGCGCGAGGGCATCGGCTGGCACAGATACGCAGTATTTT. Its protein is CASARASAGTDTQYF.

The genes are TRBV29-1 and TRBJ1-2; TRBD1 might be the D (5 bases). The germline V and J ends were trimmed by 1 base and 8 bases, with 14 bases remaining between them. There are 13 residues in the CDR3. Germline V gene sequence: CDR1 SQVTM, CDR2 ANQGSEA. The CDR3 is CSVEGATASGYTF. CDR3 DNA sequence: TGCAGCGTTGAAGGGGCGACAGCGTCCGGCTACACCTTC.

This clone was detected only a few times. The chain links TRBV5-1 to TRBJ1-2, with 8 bases that match TRBD1. Trimming took 0 bases from V and 6 from J; bases not matched to a gene: 4. This CDR3 region has 14 residues. Per the germline V gene, CDR1 is SGHRS and CDR2 is YFSETQ. CDR3 sequence (DNA): TGCGCCAGCAGCTTGGGGGCAGGGGGCGATGGCTACACCTTC. Amino acids: CASSLGAGGDGYTF.

The V and J genes are TRBV19 and TRBJ1-1; 7 bases match TRBD1. The CDR3 is made up of 15 amino acids. V dropped 6 bases and J dropped 1; count of bases not matched to a gene: 8. Germline CDR1 reads LNHDA; CDR2 reads SQIVND (reference sequence). CDR3 in DNA: TGTGCCAGTAGCCCGAACAGGGGAAAGAACACTGAAGCTTTCTTT. Its translation is CASSPNRGKNTEAFF.

The chain combines TRBV9 with TRBJ2-2; D unclear. V was cut by 0 bases and J by 5 bases, with 5 bases left in between. CDR1 SGDLS and CDR2 YYNGEE come from the germline V gene. CDR3 length: 13 amino acids. The CDR3 DNA reads TGTGCCAGCAGCGTAGCGTGGACCGGGGAGCTGTTTTTT. It encodes CASSVAWTGELFF.

In its sample, this clone was seen once. The chain carries TRBV2 and TRBJ1-5; 9 bases are a match to TRBD1. From germline, CDR1 is SNHLY and CDR2 FYNNEI. J lost 4 bases, V lost 6 bases, and 7 bases had no gene match. The CDR3 covers 15 residues. The CDR3 is CASSPPGQGNQPQHF. The CDR3 region has the DNA TGTGCCAGCAGCCCTCCGGGACAGGGAAATCAGCCCCAGCATTTT.

V gene TRBV7-6 combines with J gene TRBJ2-3, with 10 bases matching TRBD1. This CDR3 is 15 amino acids long. Unmatched junction bases numbered 8, after V lost 6 bases and J lost 5 bases. Germline lookup yields CDR1 SGHVS and CDR2 FNYEAQ. CDR3 DNA sequence: TGTGCCAGCAGTTTGCCGGGACAGGGGCGAGATACGCAGTATTTT. It translates to CASSLPGQGRDTQYF.

The chain carries TRBV14 and TRBJ2-7; 7 nucleotides match TRBD1. After removal of 0 bases from V and 7 bases from J, the junction contained 12 bases not matched to a gene. Germline V lookup: CDR1 SGHDN, CDR2 FVKESK. The CDR3 covers 16 residues. CDR3 in DNA: TGTGCCAGCAGCCAAGATGGGCAGGGGGTTCTGAGAGAGCAGTACTTC. Translated, it gives CASSQDGQGVLREQYF.

This clone appeared a few times. This rearrangement joins TRBV18 to TRBJ1-3; D gene uncertain. The V and J ends lost 3 bases and 0 bases respectively, with 9 bases between them. Germline V lookup: CDR1 KGHSH, CDR2 LQKENI. The CDR3 spans 15 residues. CDR3 DNA: TGTGCCAGCTCACCCGGTGCAGACTCTGGAAACACCATATATTTT. It specifies CASSPGADSGNTIYF.